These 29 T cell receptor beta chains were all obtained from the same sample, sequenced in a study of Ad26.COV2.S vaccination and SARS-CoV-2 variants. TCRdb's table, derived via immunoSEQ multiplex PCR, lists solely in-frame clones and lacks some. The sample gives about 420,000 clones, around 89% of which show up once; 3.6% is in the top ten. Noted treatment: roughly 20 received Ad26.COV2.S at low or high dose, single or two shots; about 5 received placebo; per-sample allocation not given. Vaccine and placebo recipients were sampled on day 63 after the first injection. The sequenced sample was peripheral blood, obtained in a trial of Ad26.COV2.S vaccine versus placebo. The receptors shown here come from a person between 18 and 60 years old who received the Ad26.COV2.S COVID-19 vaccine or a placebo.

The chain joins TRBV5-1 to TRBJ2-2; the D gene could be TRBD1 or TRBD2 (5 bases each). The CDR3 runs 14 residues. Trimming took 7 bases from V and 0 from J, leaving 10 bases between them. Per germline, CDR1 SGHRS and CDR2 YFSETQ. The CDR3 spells CASSRGANTGELFF. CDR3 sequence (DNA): TGCGCCAGCTCGAGAGGGGCGAACACCGGGGAGCTGTTTTTT.

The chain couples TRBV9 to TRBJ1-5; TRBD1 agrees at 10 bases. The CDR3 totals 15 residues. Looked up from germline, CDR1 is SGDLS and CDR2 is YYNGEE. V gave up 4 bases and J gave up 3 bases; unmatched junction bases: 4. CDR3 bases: TGTGCCAGCAGCCCCGGGACAGGGGCCAATCAGCCCCAGCATTTT. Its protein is CASSPGTGANQPQHF.

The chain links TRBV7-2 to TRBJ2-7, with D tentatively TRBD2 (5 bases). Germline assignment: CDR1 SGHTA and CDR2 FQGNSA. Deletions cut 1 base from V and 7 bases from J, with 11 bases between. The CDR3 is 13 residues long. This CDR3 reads CASSLVREREQYF. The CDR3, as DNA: TGTGCCAGCAGCTTAGTACGGGAACGGGAGCAGTACTTC. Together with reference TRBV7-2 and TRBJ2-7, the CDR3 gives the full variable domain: GAGVSQSPSNKVTEKGKDVELRCDPISGHTALYWYRQSLGQGLEFLIYFQGNSAPDKSGLPSDRFSAERTGGSVSTLTIQRTQQEDSAVYLCASSLVREREQYFGPGTRLTVT.

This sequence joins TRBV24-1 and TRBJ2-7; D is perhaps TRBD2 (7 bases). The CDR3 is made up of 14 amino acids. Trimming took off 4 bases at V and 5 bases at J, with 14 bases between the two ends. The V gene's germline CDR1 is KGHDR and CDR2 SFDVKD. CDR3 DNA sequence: TGTGCCACCAGTGAAGGGGGGGCGTCCCACGAGCAGTACTTC. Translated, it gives CATSEGGASHEQYF.

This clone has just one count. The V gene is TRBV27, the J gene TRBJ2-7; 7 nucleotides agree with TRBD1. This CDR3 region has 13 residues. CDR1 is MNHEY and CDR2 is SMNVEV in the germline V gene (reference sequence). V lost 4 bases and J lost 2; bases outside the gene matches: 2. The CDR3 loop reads CASSYRGAYEQYF. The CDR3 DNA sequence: TGTGCCAGCAGTTACAGGGGAGCCTACGAGCAGTACTTC.

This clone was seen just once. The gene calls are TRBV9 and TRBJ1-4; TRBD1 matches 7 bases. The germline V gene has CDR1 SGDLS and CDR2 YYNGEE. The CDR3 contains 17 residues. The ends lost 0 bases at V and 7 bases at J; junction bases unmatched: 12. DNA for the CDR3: TGTGCCAGCAGCGTAGGGAGGGTGACAGGGAGTAGTGAAAAACTGTTTTTT. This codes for CASSVGRVTGSSEKLFF.

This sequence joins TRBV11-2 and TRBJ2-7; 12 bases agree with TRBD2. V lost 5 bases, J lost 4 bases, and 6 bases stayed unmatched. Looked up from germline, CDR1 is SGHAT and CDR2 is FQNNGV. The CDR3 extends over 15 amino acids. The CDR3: CASSDPSGGAYEQYF. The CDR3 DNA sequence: TGTGCCAGCAGCGACCCTAGCGGGGGGGCTTACGAGCAGTACTTC.

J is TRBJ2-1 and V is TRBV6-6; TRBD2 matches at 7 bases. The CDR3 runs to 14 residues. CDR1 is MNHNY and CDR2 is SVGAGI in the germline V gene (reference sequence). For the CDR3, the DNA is TGTGCTTCGCGGGGGACCGACTCCTACAATGAGCAGTTCTTC. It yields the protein CASRGTDSYNEQFF.

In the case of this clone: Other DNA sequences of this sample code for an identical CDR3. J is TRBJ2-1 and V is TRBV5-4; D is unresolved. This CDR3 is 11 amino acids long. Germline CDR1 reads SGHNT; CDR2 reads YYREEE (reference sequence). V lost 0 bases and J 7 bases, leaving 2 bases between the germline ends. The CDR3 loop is CASSLGNEQFF. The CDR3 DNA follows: TGTGCCAGCAGCTTGGGTAATGAGCAGTTCTTC.

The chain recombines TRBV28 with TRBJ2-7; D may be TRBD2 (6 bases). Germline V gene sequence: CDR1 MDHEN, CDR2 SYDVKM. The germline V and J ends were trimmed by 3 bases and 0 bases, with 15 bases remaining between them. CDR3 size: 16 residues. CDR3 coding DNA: TGTGCCAGCAGTTTGCATGCGGGACGGCTCTCCTACGAGCAGTACTTC. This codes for CASSLHAGRLSYEQYF.

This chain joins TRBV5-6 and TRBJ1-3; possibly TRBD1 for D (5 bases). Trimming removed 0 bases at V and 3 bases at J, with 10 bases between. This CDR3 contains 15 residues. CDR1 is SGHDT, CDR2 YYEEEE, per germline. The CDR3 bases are TGTGCCAGCAGCTTGGACGGGGGGAGTGGAAACACCATATATTTT. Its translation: CASSLDGGSGNTIYF.

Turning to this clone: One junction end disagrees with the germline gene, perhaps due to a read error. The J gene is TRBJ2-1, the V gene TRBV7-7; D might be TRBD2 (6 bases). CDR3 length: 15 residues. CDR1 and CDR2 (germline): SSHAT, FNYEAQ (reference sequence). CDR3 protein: CASSAGTSSYNEQFF. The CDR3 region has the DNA TGTGCTAGCAGCGCGGGGACGAGCTCCTACAATGAGCAGTTCTTC. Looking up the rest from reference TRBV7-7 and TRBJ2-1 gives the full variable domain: GAGVSQSPRYKVTKRGQDVTLRCDPISSHATLYWYQQALGQGPEFLTYFNYEAQPDKSGLPSDRFSAERPEGSISTLTIQRTEQRDSAMYRCASSAGTSSYNEQFFGPGTRLTVL.

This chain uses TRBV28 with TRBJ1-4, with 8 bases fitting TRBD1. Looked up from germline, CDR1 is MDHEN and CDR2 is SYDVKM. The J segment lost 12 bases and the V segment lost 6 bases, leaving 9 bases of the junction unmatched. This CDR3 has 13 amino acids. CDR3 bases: TGTGCCAGCAGAAACTCCTTACAGGGGGAACTGTTTTTT. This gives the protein CASRNSLQGELFF.

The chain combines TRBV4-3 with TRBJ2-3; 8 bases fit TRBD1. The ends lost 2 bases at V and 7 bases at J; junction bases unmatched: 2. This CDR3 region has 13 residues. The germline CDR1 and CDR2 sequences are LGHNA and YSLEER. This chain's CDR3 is CASSQTGGNTQYF. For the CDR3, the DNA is TGCGCCAGCAGCCAAACAGGGGGTAATACGCAGTATTTT.

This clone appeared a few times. CDR3 in DNA: TGTGCCAGCAGCCGCATGGGCGGGGGAACCTCCTACGAGCAGTACTTC. Translating it yields CASSRMGGGTSYEQYF. The rearrangement joins TRBV7-6 to TRBJ2-7, with 7 bases that match TRBD2. V gave up 5 bases and J gave up 0 bases; unmatched junction bases: 10. The CDR3 is 16 amino acids. From germline, CDR1 is SGHVS and CDR2 FNYEAQ. The full variable domain, rest sourced from reference TRBV7-6 and TRBJ2-7, is GAGVSQSPRYKVTKRGQDVALRCDPISGHVSLYWYRQALGQGPEFLTYFNYEAQQDKSGLPNDRFSAERPEGSISTLTIQRTEQRDSAMYRCASSRMGGGTSYEQYFGPGTRLTVT.

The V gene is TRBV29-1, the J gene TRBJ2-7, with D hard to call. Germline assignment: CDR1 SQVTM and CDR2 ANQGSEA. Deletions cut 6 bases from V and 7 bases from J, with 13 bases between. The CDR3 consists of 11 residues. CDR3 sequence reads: CSVWFAREQYF. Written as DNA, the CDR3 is TGCAGCGTGTGGTTTGCTAGAGAGCAGTACTTC.

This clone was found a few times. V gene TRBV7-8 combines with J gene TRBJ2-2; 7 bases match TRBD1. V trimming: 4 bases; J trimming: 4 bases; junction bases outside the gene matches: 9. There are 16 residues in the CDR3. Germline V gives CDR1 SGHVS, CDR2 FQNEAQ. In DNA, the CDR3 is TGTGCCAGCAGCTCGTGGGACAGACAACCCACCGGGGAGCTGTTTTTT. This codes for CASSSWDRQPTGELFF.

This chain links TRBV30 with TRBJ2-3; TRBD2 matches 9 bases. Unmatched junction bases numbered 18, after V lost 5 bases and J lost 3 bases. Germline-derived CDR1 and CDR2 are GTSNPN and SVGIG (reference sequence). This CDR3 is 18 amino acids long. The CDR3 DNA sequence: TGTGCCTGGTTCTCCTTGCGGGGGGGTGGATATCCGACAGATACGCAGTATTTT. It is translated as CAWFSLRGGGYPTDTQYF. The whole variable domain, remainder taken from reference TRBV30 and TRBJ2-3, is SQTIHQWPATLVQPVGSPLSLECTVEGTSNPNLYWYRQAAGRGLQLLFYSVGIGQISSEVPQNLSASRPQDRQFILSSKKLLLSDSGFYLCAWFSLRGGGYPTDTQYFGPGTRLTVL.

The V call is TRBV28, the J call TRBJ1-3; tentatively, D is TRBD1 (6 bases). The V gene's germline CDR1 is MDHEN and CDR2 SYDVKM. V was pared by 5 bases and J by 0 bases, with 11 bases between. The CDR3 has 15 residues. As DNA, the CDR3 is TGTGCCAGCAGTCTCCGGACAGTCTCTGGAAACACCATATATTTT. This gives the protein CASSLRTVSGNTIYF. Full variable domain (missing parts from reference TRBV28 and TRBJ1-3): DVKVTQSSRYLVKRTGEKVFLECVQDMDHENMFWYRQDPGLGLRLIYFSYDVKMKEKGDIPEGYSVSREKKERFSLILESASTNQTSMYLCASSLRTVSGNTIYFGEGSWLTVV.

The CDR3 protein is CAWSSSPRHPYEQYF. In nucleotides, the CDR3 is TGTGCCTGGAGTTCTTCCCCGAGGCACCCGTACGAGCAGTACTTC. J is TRBJ2-7 and V is TRBV30, with D uncertain. CDR1 GTSNPN and CDR2 SVGIG come from the germline V gene (reference sequence). This CDR3 is built from 15 residues. Trimming stripped 2 bases from V and 4 bases from J, with 18 bases between.

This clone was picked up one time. The CDR3 DNA reads TGTGCCAGCAGCTGGGGGGCAGGGGGTTTAAGCTCTGGGGCCAACGTCCTGACTTTC. Amino acid sequence: CASSWGAGGLSSGANVLTF. The chain carries TRBV7-2 and TRBJ2-6, with D maybe TRBD1 (7 bases). The CDR3 runs to 19 residues. V was shortened by 4 bases and J by 0 bases, with 19 bases between the two germline ends. CDR1 SGHTA and CDR2 FQGNSA come from the germline V gene.

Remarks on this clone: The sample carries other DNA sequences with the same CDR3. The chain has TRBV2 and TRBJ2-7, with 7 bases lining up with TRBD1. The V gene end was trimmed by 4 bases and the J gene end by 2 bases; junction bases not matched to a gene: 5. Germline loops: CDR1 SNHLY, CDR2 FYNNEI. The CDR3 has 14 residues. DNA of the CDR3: TGTGCCAGCAGTGGGGGAACAGGGGCCTACGAGCAGTACTTC. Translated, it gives CASSGGTGAYEQYF.

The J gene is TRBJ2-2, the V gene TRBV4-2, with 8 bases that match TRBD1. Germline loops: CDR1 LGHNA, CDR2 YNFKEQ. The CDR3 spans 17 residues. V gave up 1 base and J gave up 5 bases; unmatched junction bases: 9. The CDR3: CASSQVSRGPFTGELFF. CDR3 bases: TGTGCCAGCAGCCAAGTTAGCAGGGGGCCGTTTACCGGGGAGCTGTTTTTT.

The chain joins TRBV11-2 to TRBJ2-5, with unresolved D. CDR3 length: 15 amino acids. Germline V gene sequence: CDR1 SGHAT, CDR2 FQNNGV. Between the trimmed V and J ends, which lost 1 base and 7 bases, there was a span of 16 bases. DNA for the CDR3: TGTGCCAGCAGCTTAGCCCTGGACCAGCCGGGGACCCAGTACTTC. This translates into CASSLALDQPGTQYF.

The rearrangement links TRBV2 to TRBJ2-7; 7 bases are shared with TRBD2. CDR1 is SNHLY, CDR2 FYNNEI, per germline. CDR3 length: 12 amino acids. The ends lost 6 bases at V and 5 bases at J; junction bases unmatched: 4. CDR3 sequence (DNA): TGTGCCAGCAGAGCGGGGAGGGACGAGCAGTACTTC. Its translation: CASRAGRDEQYF.

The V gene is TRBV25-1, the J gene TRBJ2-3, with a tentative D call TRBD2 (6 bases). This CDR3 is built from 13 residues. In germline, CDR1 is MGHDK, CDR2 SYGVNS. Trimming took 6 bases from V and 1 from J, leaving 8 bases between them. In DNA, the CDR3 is TGTGCCAGCAGATCGGGAGGCACAGATACGCAGTATTTT. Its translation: CASRSGGTDTQYF.

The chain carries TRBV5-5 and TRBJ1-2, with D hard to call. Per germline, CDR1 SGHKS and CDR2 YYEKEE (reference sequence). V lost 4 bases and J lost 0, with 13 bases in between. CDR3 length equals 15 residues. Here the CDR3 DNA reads TGTGCCAGCAGCCCAGATCGGACTACTAACTATGGCTACACCTTC. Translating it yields CASSPDRTTNYGYTF.

The CDR3 sequence: CASNRQGGNQPQHF. As DNA, the CDR3 is TGTGCCAGCAACCGACAGGGGGGGAATCAGCCCCAGCATTTT. The chain links TRBV2 to TRBJ1-5; 9 bases agree with TRBD1. The germline V gene encodes CDR1 SNHLY and CDR2 FYNNEI. V was clipped by 7 bases and J by 4 bases; unmatched bases: 5. This CDR3 is 14 amino acids long.

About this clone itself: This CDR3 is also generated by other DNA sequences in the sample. For the CDR3, the DNA is TGTGCCAGCAGTGAACTCCGGAACTATGGCTACACCTTC. It codes for CASSELRNYGYTF. The chain carries TRBV2 and TRBJ1-2; no definite D call. CDR1 and CDR2 from the germline V gene are SNHLY and FYNNEI. Trimming shortened V by 2 bases and J by 2 bases, and 6 bases separated the two germline ends. The CDR3 extends over 13 amino acids.